This T cell receptor (beta chain) derives from a study of shared clonotypes between healthy human individuals. Trimming pared 6 bases from V and 0 bases from J, leaving 11 bases between. The CDR3 is 14 amino acids. The germline gives CDR1 SGHNT, CDR2 YYREEE (reference sequence). Study results and caveats: Donor scarcity curtailed the genetic and exposure-history diversity represented herein. About 5.2% was the fraction of naive CD4 clonotypes found shared across several donors.

About this clone: The target antigen is unknown.

Only in-frame clones appear in the TCRdb table, and some are missing; sequencing was by immunoSEQ multiplex PCR. The data contain 2 million to 3 million clones, 93% of them singletons. The clonotype comes from a man between 18 and 35 years old in good health. Some clones in this sample may be carry-over from other donors' samples. This sequence joins TRBV5-4 and TRBJ2-3; D gene uncertain. The sequenced sample consisted of naive CD4+ T cells from PBMCs. Subset: CD45RA+ positively selected. The CDR3 is CASNRPGSTDTQYF. Written as DNA, the CDR3 is TGTGCCAGCAACCGACCCGGGAGCACAGATACGCAGTATTTT.